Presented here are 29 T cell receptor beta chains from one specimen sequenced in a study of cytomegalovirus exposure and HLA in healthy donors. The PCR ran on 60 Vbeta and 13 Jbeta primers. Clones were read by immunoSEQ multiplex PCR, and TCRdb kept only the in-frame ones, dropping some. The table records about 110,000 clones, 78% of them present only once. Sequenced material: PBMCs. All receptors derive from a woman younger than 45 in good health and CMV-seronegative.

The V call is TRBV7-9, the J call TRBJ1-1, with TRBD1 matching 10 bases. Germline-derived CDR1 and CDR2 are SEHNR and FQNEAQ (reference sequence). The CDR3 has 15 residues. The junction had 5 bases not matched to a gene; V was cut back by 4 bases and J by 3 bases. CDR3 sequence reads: CASSSDRGLDTEAFF. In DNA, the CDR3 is TGTGCCAGCAGCTCAGACAGGGGGCTGGACACTGAAGCTTTCTTT. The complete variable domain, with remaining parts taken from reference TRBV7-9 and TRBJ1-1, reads DTGVSQNPRHKITKRGQNVTFRCDPISEHNRLYWYRQTLGQGPEFLTYFQNEAQLEKSRLLSDRFSAERPKGSFSTLEIQRTEQGDSAMYLCASSSDRGLDTEAFFGQGTRLTVV.

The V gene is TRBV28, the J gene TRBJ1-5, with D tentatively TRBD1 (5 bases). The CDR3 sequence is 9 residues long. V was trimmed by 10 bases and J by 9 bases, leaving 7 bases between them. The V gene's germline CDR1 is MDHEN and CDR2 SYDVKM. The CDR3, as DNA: TGTGCCACCGGGGGGCCCCAGCATTTT. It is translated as CATGGPQHF. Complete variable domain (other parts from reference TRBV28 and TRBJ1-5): DVKVTQSSRYLVKRTGEKVFLECVQDMDHENMFWYRQDPGLGLRLIYFSYDVKMKEKGDIPEGYSVSREKKERFSLILESASTNQTSMYLCATGGPQHFGDGTRLSIL.

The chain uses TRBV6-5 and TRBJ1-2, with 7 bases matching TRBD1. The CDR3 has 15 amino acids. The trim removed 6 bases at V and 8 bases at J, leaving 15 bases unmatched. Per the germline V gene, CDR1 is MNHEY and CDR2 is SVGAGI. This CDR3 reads CASSPLTTGTEGYTF. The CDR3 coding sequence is TGTGCCAGCAGCCCCCTCACGACAGGGACAGAAGGCTACACCTTC.

CDR3 DNA sequence: TGTGCCAGCGGACTAGCGGAGCCCTACGAGCAGTACTTC. This codes for CASGLAEPYEQYF. This chain joins TRBV19 and TRBJ2-7, with TRBD2 matching 10 bases. Germline V CDR1 and CDR2: LNHDA, SQIVND (reference sequence). V lost 9 bases and J lost 2; bases outside the gene matches: 4. CDR3 size: 13 residues.

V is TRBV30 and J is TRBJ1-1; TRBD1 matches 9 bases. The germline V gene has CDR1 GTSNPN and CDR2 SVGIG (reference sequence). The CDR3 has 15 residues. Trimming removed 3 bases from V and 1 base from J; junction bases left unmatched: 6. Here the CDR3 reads CAWRPGQGTNTEAFF. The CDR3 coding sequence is TGTGCCTGGAGACCGGGACAGGGAACGAACACTGAAGCTTTCTTT.

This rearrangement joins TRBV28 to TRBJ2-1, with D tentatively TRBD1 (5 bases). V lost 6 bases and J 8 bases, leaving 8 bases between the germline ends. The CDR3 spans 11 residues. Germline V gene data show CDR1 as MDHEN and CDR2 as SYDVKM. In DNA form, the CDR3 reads TGTGCCAGCAGCCGGACATATGAGCAGTTCTTC. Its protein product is CASSRTYEQFF.

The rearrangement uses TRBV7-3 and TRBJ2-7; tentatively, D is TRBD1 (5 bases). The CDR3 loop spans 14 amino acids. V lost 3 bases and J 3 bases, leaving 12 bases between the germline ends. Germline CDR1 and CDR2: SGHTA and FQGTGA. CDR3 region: CASSFDQGGYEQYF. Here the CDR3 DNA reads TGTGCCAGCAGCTTTGATCAGGGTGGCTACGAGCAGTACTTC.

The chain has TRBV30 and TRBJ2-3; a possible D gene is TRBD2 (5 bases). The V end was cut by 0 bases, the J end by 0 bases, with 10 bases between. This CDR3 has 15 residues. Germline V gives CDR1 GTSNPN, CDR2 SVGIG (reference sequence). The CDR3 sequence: CAWSVRGFSTDTQYF. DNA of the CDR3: TGTGCCTGGAGTGTACGAGGGTTTAGCACAGATACGCAGTATTTT.

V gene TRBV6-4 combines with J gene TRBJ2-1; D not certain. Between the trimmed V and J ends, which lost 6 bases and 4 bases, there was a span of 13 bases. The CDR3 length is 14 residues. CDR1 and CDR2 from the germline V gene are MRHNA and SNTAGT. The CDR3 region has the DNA TGTGCCAGCAGCGCGGAGATCTGGTACAATGAGCAGTTCTTC. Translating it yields CASSAEIWYNEQFF.

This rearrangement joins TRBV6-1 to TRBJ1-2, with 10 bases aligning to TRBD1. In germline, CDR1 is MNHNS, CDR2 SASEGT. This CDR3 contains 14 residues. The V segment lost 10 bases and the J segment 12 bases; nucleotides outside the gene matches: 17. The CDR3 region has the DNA TGTGCCACTACCTTCCTGGGACAGGGGAAACTCGACACCTTC. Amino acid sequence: CATTFLGQGKLDTF.

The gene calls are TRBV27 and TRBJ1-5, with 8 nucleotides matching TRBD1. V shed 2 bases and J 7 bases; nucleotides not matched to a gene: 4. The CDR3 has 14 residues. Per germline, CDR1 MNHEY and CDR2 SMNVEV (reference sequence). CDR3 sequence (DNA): TGTGCCAGCAGTTTAGGACAGGGAGTCCAGCCCCAGCATTTT. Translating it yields CASSLGQGVQPQHF.

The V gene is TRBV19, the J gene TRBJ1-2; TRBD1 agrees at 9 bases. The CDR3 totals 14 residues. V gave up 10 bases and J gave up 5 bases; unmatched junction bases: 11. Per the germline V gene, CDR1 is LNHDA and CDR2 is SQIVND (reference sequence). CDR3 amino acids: CATRGTGYHYGYTF. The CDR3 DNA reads TGTGCCACCAGGGGGACAGGGTACCATTATGGCTACACCTTC.

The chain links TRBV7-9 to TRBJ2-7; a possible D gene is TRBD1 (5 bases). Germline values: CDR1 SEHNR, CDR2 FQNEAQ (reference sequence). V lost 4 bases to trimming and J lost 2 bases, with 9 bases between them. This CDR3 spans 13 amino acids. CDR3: CASSSPQAYEQYF. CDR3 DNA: TGTGCCAGCAGCTCCCCACAGGCCTACGAGCAGTACTTC.

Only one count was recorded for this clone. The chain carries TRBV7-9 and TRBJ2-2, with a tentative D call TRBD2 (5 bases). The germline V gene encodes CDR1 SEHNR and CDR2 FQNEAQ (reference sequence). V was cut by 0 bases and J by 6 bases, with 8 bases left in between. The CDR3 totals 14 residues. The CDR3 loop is CASSLAHGAGELFF. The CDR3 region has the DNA TGTGCCAGCAGCTTAGCGCACGGGGCCGGGGAGCTGTTTTTT.

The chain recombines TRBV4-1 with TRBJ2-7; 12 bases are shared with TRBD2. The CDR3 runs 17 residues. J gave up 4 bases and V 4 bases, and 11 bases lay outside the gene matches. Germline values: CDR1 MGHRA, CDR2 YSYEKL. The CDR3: CASSLFLPTSGSYEQYF. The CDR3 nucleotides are TGCGCCAGCAGCCTTTTCCTCCCGACTAGCGGGAGTTACGAGCAGTACTTC.

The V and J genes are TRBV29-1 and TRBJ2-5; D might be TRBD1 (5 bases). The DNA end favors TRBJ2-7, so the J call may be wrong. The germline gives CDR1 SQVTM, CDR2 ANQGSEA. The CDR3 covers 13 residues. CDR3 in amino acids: CSVATAPIYEQYF. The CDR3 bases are TGCAGCGTTGCGACAGCTCCTATCTACGAGCAGTACTTC.

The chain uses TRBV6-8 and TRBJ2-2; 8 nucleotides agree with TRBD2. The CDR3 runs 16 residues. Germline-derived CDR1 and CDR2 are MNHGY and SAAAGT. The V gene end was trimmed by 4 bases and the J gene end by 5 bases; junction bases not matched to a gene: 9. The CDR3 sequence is CASSSEAGVKTGELFF. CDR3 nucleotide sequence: TGTGCCAGCAGTTCAGAAGCGGGAGTAAAGACCGGGGAGCTGTTTTTT.

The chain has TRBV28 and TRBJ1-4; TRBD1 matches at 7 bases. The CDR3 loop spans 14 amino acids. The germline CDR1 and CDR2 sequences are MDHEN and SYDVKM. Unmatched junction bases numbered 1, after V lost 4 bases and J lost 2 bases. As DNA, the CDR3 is TGTGCCAGCAGTTCAGGGGGGACTAATGAAAAACTGTTTTTT. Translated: CASSSGGTNEKLFF.

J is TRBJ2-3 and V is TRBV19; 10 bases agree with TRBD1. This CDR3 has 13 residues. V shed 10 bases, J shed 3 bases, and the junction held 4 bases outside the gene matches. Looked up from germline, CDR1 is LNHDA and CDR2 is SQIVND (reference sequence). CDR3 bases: TGTGCCACCCGGGACAGGGGAACAGATACGCAGTATTTT. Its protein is CATRDRGTDTQYF.

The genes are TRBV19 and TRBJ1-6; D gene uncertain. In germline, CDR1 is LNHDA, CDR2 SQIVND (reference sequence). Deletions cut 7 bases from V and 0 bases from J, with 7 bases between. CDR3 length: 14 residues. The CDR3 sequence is CASTEASYNSPLHF. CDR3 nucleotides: TGTGCCAGTACTGAGGCCTCCTATAATTCACCCCTCCACTTT.

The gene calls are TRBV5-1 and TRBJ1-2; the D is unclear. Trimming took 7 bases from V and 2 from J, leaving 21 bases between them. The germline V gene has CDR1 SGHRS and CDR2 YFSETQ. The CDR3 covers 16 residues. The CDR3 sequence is CASYLALHTVNYGYTF. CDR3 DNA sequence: TGCGCCAGCTACTTAGCTCTCCACACGGTCAACTATGGCTACACCTTC.

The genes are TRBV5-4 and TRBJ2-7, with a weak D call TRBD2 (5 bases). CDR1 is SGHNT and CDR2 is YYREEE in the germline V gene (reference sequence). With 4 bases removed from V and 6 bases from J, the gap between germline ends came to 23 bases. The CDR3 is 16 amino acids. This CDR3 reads CASSPTLRGGSSEQYF. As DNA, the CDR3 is TGTGCCAGCAGCCCGACCCTCCGAGGAGGATCAAGCGAGCAGTACTTC.

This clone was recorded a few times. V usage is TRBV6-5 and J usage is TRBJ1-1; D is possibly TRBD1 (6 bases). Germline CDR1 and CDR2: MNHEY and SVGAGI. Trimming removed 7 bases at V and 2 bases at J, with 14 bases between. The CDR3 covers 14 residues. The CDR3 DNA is TGTGCCAGCAAAACAGGGTCGCAAAACACTGAAGCTTTCTTT. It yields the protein CASKTGSQNTEAFF.

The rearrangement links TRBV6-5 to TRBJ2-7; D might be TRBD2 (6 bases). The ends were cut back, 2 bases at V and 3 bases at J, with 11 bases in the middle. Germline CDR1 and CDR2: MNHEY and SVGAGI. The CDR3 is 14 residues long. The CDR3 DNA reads TGTGCCAGCAGTTACGCCGCGGGGAGCTACGAGCAGTACTTC. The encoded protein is CASSYAAGSYEQYF.

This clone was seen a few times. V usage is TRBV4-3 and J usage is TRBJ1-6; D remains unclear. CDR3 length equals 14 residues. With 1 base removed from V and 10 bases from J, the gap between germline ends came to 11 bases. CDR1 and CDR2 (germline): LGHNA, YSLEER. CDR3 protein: CASSQVSRYSPLHF. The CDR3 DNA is TGCGCCAGCAGCCAAGTGTCTAGGTACTCACCCCTCCACTTT.

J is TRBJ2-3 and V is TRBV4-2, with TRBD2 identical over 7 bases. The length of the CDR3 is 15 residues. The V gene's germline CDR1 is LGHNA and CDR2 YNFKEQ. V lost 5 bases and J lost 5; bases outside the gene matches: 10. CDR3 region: CASSAGLGGGDTQYF. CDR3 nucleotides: TGTGCCAGCAGCGCAGGGTTGGGGGGGGGAGATACGCAGTATTTT.

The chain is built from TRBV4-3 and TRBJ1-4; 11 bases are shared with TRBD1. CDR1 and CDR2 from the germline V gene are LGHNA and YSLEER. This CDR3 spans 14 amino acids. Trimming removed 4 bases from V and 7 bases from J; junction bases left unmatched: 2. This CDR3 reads CASSRDRGSEKLFF. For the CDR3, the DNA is TGCGCCAGCAGCCGGGACAGGGGGAGTGAAAAACTGTTTTTT.

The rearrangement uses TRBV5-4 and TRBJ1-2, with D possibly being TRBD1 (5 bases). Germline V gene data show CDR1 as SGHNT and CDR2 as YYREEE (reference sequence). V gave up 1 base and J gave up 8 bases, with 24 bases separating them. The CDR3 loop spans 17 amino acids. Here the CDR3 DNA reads TGTGCCAGCAGCTTGAACGTCCGCCAAGGGTGGGGCTACGGCTACACCTTC. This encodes CASSLNVRQGWGYGYTF.

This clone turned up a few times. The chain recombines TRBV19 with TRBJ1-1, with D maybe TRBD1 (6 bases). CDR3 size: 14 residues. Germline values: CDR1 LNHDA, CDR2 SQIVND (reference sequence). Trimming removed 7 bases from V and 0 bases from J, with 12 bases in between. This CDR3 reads CASKSQGLNTEAFF. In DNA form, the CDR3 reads TGTGCCAGTAAGTCACAGGGCCTGAACACTGAAGCTTTCTTT.